The clone carrying this T cell receptor (beta chain) was counted between two and nine times. This sample is drawn from a study of immune evolution from preneoplasia to lung adenocarcinoma. Sequencing used immunoSEQ multiplex PCR; TCRdb keeps in-frame clones, though not all of them. The sample lists about 6,300 clones, about 79% seen once, with about 8% in the top ten. This CDR3 region has 16 residues. The V and J ends lost 4 bases and 7 bases respectively, with 23 bases between them. Per the germline V gene, CDR1 is MNHNS and CDR2 is SASEGT. The V and J genes are TRBV6-1 and TRBJ2-7; tentatively, D is TRBD2 (5 bases). The receptor was derived from a person aged 60-80 years with lung adenocarcinoma. Sequencing was performed on FFPE minimally invasive lung adenocarcinoma tissue. As DNA, the CDR3 is TGTGCCAGCAGTGGGCAACTAGGTCGACCGGAGGAGGAGCAGTACTTC. The encoded protein is CASSGQLGRPEEEQYF.